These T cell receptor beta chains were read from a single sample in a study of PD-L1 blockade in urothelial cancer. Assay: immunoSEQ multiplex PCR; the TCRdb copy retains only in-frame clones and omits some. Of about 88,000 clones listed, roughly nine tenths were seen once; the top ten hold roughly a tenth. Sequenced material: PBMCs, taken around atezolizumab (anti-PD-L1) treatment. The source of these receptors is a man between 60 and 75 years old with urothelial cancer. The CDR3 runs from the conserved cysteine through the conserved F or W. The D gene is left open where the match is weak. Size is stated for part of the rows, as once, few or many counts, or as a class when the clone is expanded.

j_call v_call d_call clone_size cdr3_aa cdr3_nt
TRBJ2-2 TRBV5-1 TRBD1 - CASSIPGQESLSTGELFF TGCGCCAGCAGCATTCCGGGACAGGAGTCCTTGTCCACCGGGGAGCTGTTTTTT
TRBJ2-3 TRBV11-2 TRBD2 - CASNTRTSGGTQYF TGTGCCAGCAACACCCGGACTAGCGGGGGCACGCAGTATTTT
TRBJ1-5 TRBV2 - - CASSEGPAGQPQHF TGTGCCAGCAGTGAAGGTCCCGCGGGTCAGCCCCAGCATTTT
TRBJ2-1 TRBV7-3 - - CASSLQGGDLRYNEQFF TGTGCCAGCAGCCTCCAGGGTGGGGATCTACGGTACAATGAGCAGTTCTTC
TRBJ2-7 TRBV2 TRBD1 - CATGQGIYEQYF TGTGCCACCGGACAGGGAATCTACGAGCAGTACTTC
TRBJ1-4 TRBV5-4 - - CASSFRDSSEKLFF TGTGCCAGCAGCTTCAGGGATTCGAGTGAAAAACTGTTTTTT
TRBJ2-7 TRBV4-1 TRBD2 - CASSQELAGGPYEQYF TGCGCCAGCAGCCAAGAGCTAGCGGGAGGACCCTACGAGCAGTACTTC
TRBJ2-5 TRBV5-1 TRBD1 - CASSSEGQGGGETQYF TGCGCCAGCAGCTCAGAGGGACAGGGTGGGGGAGAGACCCAGTACTTC
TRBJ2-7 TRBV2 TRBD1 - CASGRQGEYEQYF TGTGCCAGCGGGCGACAGGGGGAATACGAGCAGTACTTC
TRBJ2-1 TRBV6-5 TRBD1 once CASRLDRGRENEQFF TGTGCCAGCAGATTAGACAGGGGGCGAGAGAATGAGCAGTTCTTC
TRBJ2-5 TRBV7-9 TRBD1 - CASSLAPGTGGYQETQYF TGTGCCAGCAGCTTAGCTCCCGGGACAGGAGGGTACCAAGAGACCCAGTACTTC
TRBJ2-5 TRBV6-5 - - CASSYREGGVGETQYF TGTGCCAGCAGTTACCGCGAGGGGGGGGTTGGGGAGACCCAGTACTTC
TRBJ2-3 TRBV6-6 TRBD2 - CASSWGLAGYTDTQYF TGTGCCAGCAGCTGGGGACTAGCGGGATACACAGATACGCAGTATTTT
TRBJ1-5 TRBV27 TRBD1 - CASSLSGGRNQPQHF TGTGCCAGCAGTTTATCAGGGGGCCGGAATCAGCCCCAGCATTTT
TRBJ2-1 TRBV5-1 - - CASSLGGGAYNEQFF TGCGCCAGCAGCTTGGGAGGGGGTGCCTACAATGAGCAGTTCTTC
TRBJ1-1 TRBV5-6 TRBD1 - CASSLARTGDRDTEAFF TGTGCCAGCAGCTTGGCACGTACAGGGGATCGGGACACTGAAGCTTTCTTT
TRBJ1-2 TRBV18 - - CASSPAQMIYGYTF TGTGCCAGCTCACCAGCACAGATGATCTATGGCTACACCTTC
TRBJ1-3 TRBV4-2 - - CASSQDHVGGSGNTIYF TGTGCCAGCAGCCAAGACCACGTGGGGGGTTCTGGAAACACCATATATTTT
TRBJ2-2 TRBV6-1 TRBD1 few CASRAPGQGTGELFF TGTGCCAGCAGAGCACCGGGACAGGGGACCGGGGAGCTGTTTTTT
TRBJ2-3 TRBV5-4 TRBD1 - CASSRARQGVGTDTQYF TGTGCCAGCAGCCGTGCCAGACAGGGGGTCGGCACAGATACGCAGTATTTT
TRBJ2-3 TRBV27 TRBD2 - CASSSGLSTDTQYF TGTGCCAGCAGTTCGGGACTATCCACAGATACGCAGTATTTT
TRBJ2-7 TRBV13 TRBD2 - CASSSRTRSYEQYF TGTGCCAGCAGCTCCCGGACTAGATCCTACGAGCAGTACTTC
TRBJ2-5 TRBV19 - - CASSIVAGEETQYF TGTGCCAGTAGTATAGTGGCAGGGGAGGAGACCCAGTACTTC
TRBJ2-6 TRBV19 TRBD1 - CASSFGQVYGGANVLTF TGTGCCAGTAGTTTTGGACAGGTTTATGGTGGGGCCAACGTCCTGACTTTC
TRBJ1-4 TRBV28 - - CASSLGGSLEKLFF TGTGCCAGCAGTTTAGGAGGTTCACTTGAAAAACTGTTTTTT
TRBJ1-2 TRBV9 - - CASSVLGGAQAPGYTF TGTGCCAGCAGCGTATTGGGGGGGGCTCAAGCGCCTGGCTACACCTTC
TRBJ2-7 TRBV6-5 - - CASRVDSYSTQQYF TGTGCCAGCAGAGTCGACAGCTACTCTACGCAGCAGTACTTC
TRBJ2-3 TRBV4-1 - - CASSQDVRVGADTQYF TGCGCCAGCAGCCAAGATGTGAGGGTTGGCGCAGATACGCAGTATTTT
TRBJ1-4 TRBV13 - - CASSFRATNEKLFF TGTGCCAGCAGCTTCAGGGCAACTAATGAAAAACTGTTTTTT
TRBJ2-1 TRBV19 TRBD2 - CASRGLAGGAYNEQFF TGTGCCAGTAGAGGACTAGCGGGAGGTGCCTACAATGAGCAGTTCTTC
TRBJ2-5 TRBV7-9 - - CAAAYQETQYF TGTGCCGCCGCGTACCAAGAGACCCAGTACTTC
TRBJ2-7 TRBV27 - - CASSLFGLQSYEQYF TGTGCCAGCAGTTTATTCGGGTTACAATCCTACGAGCAGTACTTC
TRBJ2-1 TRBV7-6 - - CASSLRGGDYRRSYNEQFF TGTGCCAGCAGCCTTAGAGGGGGGGACTATCGACGCTCCTACAATGAGCAGTTCTTC
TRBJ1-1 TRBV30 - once CAWSLDSTEAFF TGTGCCTGGAGTCTGGACAGCACTGAAGCTTTCTTT
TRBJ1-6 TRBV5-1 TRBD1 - CASSAGTGPNSPLHF TGCGCCAGCAGCGCCGGGACAGGGCCAAATTCACCCCTCCACTTT
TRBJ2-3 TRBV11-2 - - CASSLGLLTDTQYF TGTGCCAGCAGCTTAGGACTCCTCACAGATACGCAGTATTTT
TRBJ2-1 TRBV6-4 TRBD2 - CASSRTSGSLNEQFF TGTGCCAGCAGTAGGACTAGCGGGAGCTTAAATGAGCAGTTCTTC
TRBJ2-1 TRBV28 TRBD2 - CASTSGAIARGEQFF TGTGCCAGCACTAGCGGGGCCATCGCCAGGGGTGAGCAGTTCTTC
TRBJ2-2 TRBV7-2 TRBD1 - CASSGSGTVGTGELFF TGTGCCAGCAGCGGATCCGGGACAGTAGGGACCGGGGAGCTGTTTTTT
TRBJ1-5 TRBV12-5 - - CASGPDRRTVEAGNQPQHF TGTGCTAGTGGTCCCGACCGGCGGACAGTTGAAGCAGGCAATCAGCCCCAGCATTTT
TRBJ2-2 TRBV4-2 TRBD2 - CASSRTGGDTGELFF TGTGCCAGCAGCCGGACGGGAGGCGATACCGGGGAGCTGTTTTTT